This is a list of T cell receptor beta chains from one sample in a study of shared clonotypes between healthy human individuals. Only in-frame clones appear in the TCRdb table, and some are missing; sequencing was by immunoSEQ multiplex PCR. The sample contains under 300,000 clones, approximately 65% of which appear only once. Sequencing used memory CD4+ T cells sorted from blood. The receptors stem from a man aged 25 to 40 in good health. The CDR3 runs from the conserved cysteine through the conserved F or W. Each record gives: J gene, clone size, D gene, V gene, CDR3 protein, CDR3 DNA. D genes are given only for firm matches. The size of a clone is reported for some rows only, either as once, few or many, or as a class for expanded clones.

TRBJ2-7,-,-,TRBV2,CASSRDSQEQYF,TGTGCCAGCTCGCGGGACTCCCAGGAGCAGTACTTC
TRBJ1-2,few,-,TRBV14,CASSQEVWTGYTF,TGTGCCAGCAGCCAAGAAGTGTGGACTGGCTACACCTTC
TRBJ2-3,-,-,TRBV5-1,CASSLVGPGDTQYF,TGCGCCAGCAGCTTGGTTGGGCCGGGTGATACGCAGTATTTT
TRBJ2-4,once,-,TRBV16,CASSLLPGATLNLAKNIQYF,TGTGCCAGCAGCCTGCTCCCGGGGGCGACTTTAAACCTAGCCAAAAACATTCAGTACTTC
TRBJ2-2,-,TRBD2,TRBV10-2,CATVLTSGTGELFF,TGCGCCACCGTACTGACTAGCGGGACTGGGGAGCTGTTTTTT
TRBJ2-2,few,TRBD2,TRBV19,CASSTRTSGRGATGELFF,TGTGCCAGTAGTACTCGGACTAGCGGGAGAGGCGCCACCGGGGAGCTGTTTTTT
TRBJ2-1,-,-,TRBV19,CASSIGLSSYNEQFF,TGTGCCAGTAGTATCGGGTTAAGCTCCTACAATGAGCAGTTCTTC
TRBJ2-1,-,-,TRBV6-6,CASRTGAAYNEQFF,TGTGCCAGCAGAACCGGGGCAGCTTACAATGAGCAGTTCTTC
TRBJ1-1,few,-,TRBV5-1,CASSFMPDMNTEAFF,TGCGCCAGCAGCTTTATGCCGGACATGAACACTGAAGCTTTCTTT
TRBJ2-2,-,-,TRBV30,CAWSVTGELFF,TGTGCCTGGAGTGTGACCGGGGAGCTGTTTTTT
TRBJ1-5,-,TRBD1,TRBV6-1,CASSEVDRVGQPQHF,TGTGCCAGCAGTGAAGTGGACAGGGTTGGTCAGCCCCAGCATTTT
TRBJ2-1,-,-,TRBV7-4,CASSLARVSNEQFF,TGTGCCAGCAGCTTAGCGCGGGTGTCCAATGAGCAGTTCTTC
TRBJ2-5,-,-,TRBV18,CASSPAEGREGWVRETQYF,TGTGCCAGCTCACCCGCGGAAGGAAGGGAAGGTTGGGTACGAGAGACCCAGTACTTC
TRBJ1-4,-,TRBD1,TRBV5-1,CASSGGQAYDEKLFF,TGCGCCAGCAGCGGGGGACAGGCCTATGATGAAAAACTGTTTTTT
TRBJ1-2,-,-,TRBV7-2,CASSLGGNYGYTF,TGTGCCAGCAGCTTAGGGGGTAACTATGGCTACACCTTC
TRBJ2-2,few,-,TRBV7-9,CASSQRRTGELFF,TGTGCCAGCAGCCAGAGGCGGACCGGGGAGCTGTTTTTT
TRBJ2-7,few,-,TRBV2,CASSLSWDEQYF,TGTGCCAGCAGCCTCAGCTGGGACGAGCAGTACTTC
TRBJ2-1,-,TRBD1,TRBV5-1,CASSLGGTGGGEQFF,TGCGCCAGCAGCTTGGGGGGGACAGGGGGAGGAGAGCAGTTCTTC
TRBJ2-1,-,-,TRBV9,CASTRTAIKPNEQFF,TGTGCCAGCACCCGGACCGCTATAAAACCGAATGAGCAGTTCTTC
TRBJ1-4,few,-,TRBV6-6,CASSYMGGVEKLFF,TGTGCCAGCAGTTACATGGGAGGGGTTGAAAAACTGTTTTTT
TRBJ1-3,once,-,TRBV9,CASKPEPRSGNTIYF,TGTGCCAGCAAGCCCGAGCCCAGATCTGGAAACACCATATATTTT
TRBJ2-3,few,-,TRBV2,CASSDLTDTQYF,TGTGCCAGCAGTGATTTGACAGATACGCAGTATTTT
TRBJ2-7,-,-,TRBV30,CAWRQGSYEQYF,TGTGCCTGGAGACAGGGCTCCTACGAGCAGTACTTC
TRBJ2-1,-,-,TRBV7-2,CASSLDSRRNEQFF,TGTGCCAGCAGCTTAGATTCTCGCCGTAATGAGCAGTTCTTC
TRBJ2-7,-,TRBD1,TRBV11-2,CASSHWDRGSYEQYF,TGTGCCAGCAGCCACTGGGACAGGGGGTCCTACGAGCAGTACTTC
TRBJ1-1,few,-,TRBV5-1,CASSYMGGEGGTEAFF,TGCGCCAGCAGCTATATGGGAGGGGAAGGGGGCACTGAAGCTTTCTTT
TRBJ2-1,-,-,TRBV19,CASSRPPFDSLYNEQFF,TGTGCCAGTAGTAGACCGCCTTTCGACTCGCTCTACAATGAGCAGTTCTTC
TRBJ2-1,-,TRBD2,TRBV7-3,CASSEGLAYNEQFF,TGTGCCAGCAGCGAGGGACTAGCGTACAATGAGCAGTTCTTC
TRBJ2-7,-,-,TRBV6-5,CASSPSIFNYEQYF,TGTGCCAGCAGTCCTAGCATATTCAACTACGAGCAGTACTTC
TRBJ2-1,-,-,TRBV5-4,CASSLGVVYEQFF,TGTGCCAGCAGCTTGGGTGTGGTCTATGAGCAGTTCTTC
TRBJ2-1,once,-,TRBV4-2,CASNPGAGSSYNEQFF,TGTGCCAGCAACCCAGGGGCCGGGAGCTCCTACAATGAGCAGTTCTTC
TRBJ2-5,-,-,TRBV19,CASSQEGRKAETQYF,TGTGCCAGTAGTCAAGAAGGGAGAAAAGCGGAGACCCAGTACTTC
TRBJ1-5,-,-,TRBV28,CASSPNRVGSNQPQHF,TGTGCCAGCAGCCCTAACAGGGTAGGGAGCAATCAGCCCCAGCATTTT
TRBJ2-5,once,-,TRBV7-8,CASSFDGETQYF,TGTGCCAGCAGTTTCGACGGAGAGACCCAGTACTTC
TRBJ1-1,-,-,TRBV2,CASRDGRLNAEAFF,TGTGCCAGCAGGGATGGACGTCTGAATGCTGAAGCTTTCTTT
TRBJ2-1,-,-,TRBV11-2,CASSFITGEQFF,TGTGCCAGCAGCTTTATAACGGGTGAGCAGTTCTTC
TRBJ2-7,-,-,TRBV7-9,CASSYSRGGVGSYEQYF,TGTGCCAGCAGCTACTCCCGCGGAGGGGTTGGATCCTACGAGCAGTACTTC
TRBJ2-2,-,-,TRBV6-1,CASTLGAPSPGELFF,TGTGCCAGCACCTTGGGGGCCCCAAGTCCCGGGGAGCTGTTTTTT
TRBJ2-7,once,-,TRBV7-9,CASSSRQGRAYEQYF,TGTGCCAGCAGCTCCCGACAGGGGAGGGCCTACGAGCAGTACTTC
TRBJ1-1,-,-,TRBV6-1,CASSPTGLSEAFF,TGTGCCAGCAGTCCTACAGGGCTCTCTGAAGCTTTCTTT
TRBJ2-3,few,TRBD1,TRBV5-1,CASSLLQGTDTQYF,TGCGCCAGCAGCTTACTACAGGGGACAGATACGCAGTATTTT
TRBJ1-3,-,TRBD1,TRBV18,CASSPDDRGSGNTIYF,TGTGCCAGCTCACCAGATGACAGGGGATCTGGAAACACCATATATTTT
TRBJ2-7,-,TRBD2,TRBV28,CASSGGVREQYF,TGTGCCAGCAGTGGGGGGGTTCGAGAGCAGTACTTC
TRBJ2-7,-,TRBD1,TRBV4-2,CASSPGQLYEQYF,TGTGCCAGCAGCCCGGGACAGCTCTACGAGCAGTACTTC
TRBJ2-1,few,-,TRBV12-2,CASRLRVLSASGQGDNEQFF,TGTGCAAGTCGCTTAAGGGTCCTTTCTGCGTCGGGACAGGGAGACAATGAGCAGTTCTTC
TRBJ1-3,-,TRBD1,TRBV10-3,CAISTDRSGNTIYF,TGTGCCATCAGCACGGACAGGTCTGGAAACACCATATATTTT
TRBJ2-3,few,-,TRBV2,CASRGRTDSTDTQYF,TGTGCCAGCAGGGGCCGGACGGATAGCACAGATACGCAGTATTTT
TRBJ1-5,-,-,TRBV5-1,CASSLDGYSNQPQHF,TGCGCCAGCAGCTTGGACGGATATAGCAATCAGCCCCAGCATTTT
TRBJ2-2,once,TRBD2,TRBV2,CASKDPGLAGGPSNTGELFF,TGTGCCAGCAAGGATCCGGGACTAGCGGGAGGCCCCTCCAACACCGGGGAGCTGTTTTTT
TRBJ2-1,few,-,TRBV7-6,CASSLAGGGFSYNEQFF,TGTGCCAGCAGCTTAGCAGGCGGGGGCTTCTCCTACAATGAGCAGTTCTTC
TRBJ2-5,-,TRBD1,TRBV7-6,CASSSRGETQYF,TGTGCCAGCAGCTCCAGGGGGGAGACCCAGTACTTC
TRBJ1-2,few,-,TRBV2,CASSGQVSPNYGYTF,TGTGCCAGCAGTGGACAGGTTAGCCCCAACTATGGCTACACCTTC
TRBJ2-2,-,TRBD1,TRBV5-1,CASSLDRGPGELFF,TGCGCCAGCAGCTTGGACAGGGGGCCCGGGGAGCTGTTTTTT
TRBJ1-4,-,-,TRBV6-5,CASSALGGEKLFF,TGTGCCAGCAGTGCACTAGGGGGAGAAAAACTGTTTTTT
TRBJ2-1,-,TRBD2,TRBV19,CASSIFSGKYNEQFF,TGTGCCAGTAGTATTTTTAGCGGGAAGTACAATGAGCAGTTCTTC
TRBJ2-7,-,TRBD2,TRBV6-6,CASSYSGGRAYEQYF,TGTGCCAGCAGTTACTCGGGGGGGAGGGCCTACGAGCAGTACTTC
TRBJ2-1,-,-,TRBV4-3,CASSQGVGRASNEQFF,TGCGCCAGCAGCCAAGGGGTGGGGCGGGCTTCCAATGAGCAGTTCTTC
TRBJ2-5,few,-,TRBV11-2,CASSLRGGAVETQYF,TGTGCCAGCAGCTTAAGGGGGGGAGCTGTAGAGACCCAGTACTTC
TRBJ2-3,many,-,TRBV5-6,CASSREGADTQYF,TGTGCCAGCAGCCGCGAAGGGGCAGATACGCAGTATTTT
TRBJ1-5,-,-,TRBV4-3,CASSQDAGSNQPQHF,TGCGCCAGCAGCCAAGATGCTGGGAGCAATCAGCCCCAGCATTTT